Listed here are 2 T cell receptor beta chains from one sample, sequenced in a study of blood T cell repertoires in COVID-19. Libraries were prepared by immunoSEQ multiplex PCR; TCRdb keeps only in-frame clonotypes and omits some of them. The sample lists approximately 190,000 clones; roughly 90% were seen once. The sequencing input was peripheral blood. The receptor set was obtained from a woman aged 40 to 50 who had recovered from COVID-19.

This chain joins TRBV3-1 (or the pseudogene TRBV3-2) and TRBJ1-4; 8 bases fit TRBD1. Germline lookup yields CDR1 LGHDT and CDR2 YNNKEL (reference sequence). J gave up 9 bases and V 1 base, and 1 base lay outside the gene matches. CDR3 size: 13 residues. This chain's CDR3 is CASSQGQGKKLFF. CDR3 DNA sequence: TGTGCCAGCAGCCAAGGACAGGGGAAAAAACTGTTTTTT.

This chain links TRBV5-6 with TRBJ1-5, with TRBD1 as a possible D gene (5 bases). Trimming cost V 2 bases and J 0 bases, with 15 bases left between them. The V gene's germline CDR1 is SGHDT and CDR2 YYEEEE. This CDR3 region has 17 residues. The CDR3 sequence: CASSFGRGQDSNQPQHF. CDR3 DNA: TGTGCCAGCAGCTTTGGTAGGGGTCAGGATAGCAATCAGCCCCAGCATTTT.